A single TCR beta chain is shown here with its context. The antigen this receptor binds is unknown. Base qualities are not recorded, but no much larger clone differs from it by a single base. Libraries were made using the immunoSEQ multiplex PCR assay. The paper's processing steps were these. A statistical classification framework was built to diagnose cytomegalovirus status from the catalog of TCR beta chain sequences. The table comes from immuneACCESS by way of TCRdb, which keeps in-frame sequences with V and J called. Part of the clones is missing from these tables; in studies checked, under half for an unresolved V gene and the rest for unknown reasons. V, J and clone size reflect that table, while D and trimming were determined from the DNA. The sample table shows about 240,000 clones, and approximately 83% are seen once. The ten biggest clones cover around 1.3% of the sample. The germline V gene (reference sequence) yields LNHDA for CDR1 and SQIVND for CDR2. V and J are trimmed by 7 bases and 8 bases, and the gene matches miss 8 bases of the junction. CDR3 length: 13 amino acids, cysteine to phenylalanine. Here the CDR3 DNA is all that survives: 39 bases in frame from base 1.

The source of the sample is a study of cytomegalovirus exposure and HLA in healthy donors (dated by TCRdb to between 2016 and 2019). Notes on the research overall: According to a later analysis, the roughly 120 validation repertoires were produced on the same platform as the 600 to 850 repertoires of the first cohort. The aim of the study was to test whether cataloging public T cell receptors could identify signatures of past pathogen exposure. Besides the first cohort of 500 to 700 subjects, a separate validation cohort made up of roughly 120 different subjects was used. To predict cytomegalovirus infection status, the study brought together high-throughput TCR immunosequencing, statistical association of individual TCRs with disease status, and machine learning. General study outcomes and caveats: The classifier was reported to diagnose cytomegalovirus status with high specificity and sensitivity in both the original cohort and the validation cohort. A later analysis lacked HLA typing for the validation cohort, so it scored co-occurrence in that cohort across all 120 or so repertoires. The study listed 150 to 200 TCR beta chains as associated with cytomegalovirus. In vitro tests confirmed that a few of the cytomegalovirus-associated TCR beta chains recognize cytomegalovirus antigens. Most TCR sequences were observed very rarely across donors, whereas some public TCRs were present in many individuals. The authors suggested that the approach could potentially be extended to other disease states and immunological phenotypes. Subsequent analysis determined that TCRs grouped into clusters in the first cohort also showed a tendency toward co-occurrence across the roughly 120 validation repertoires, and approximately 93% of cluster scores exceeded 0.

Separate from the approximately 670-subject first cohort, the validation cohort of 120 subjects was the group to which the donors belonged. The sequenced material came from PBMCs. The sequence links TRBV19 to TRBJ1-5; 7 middle bases align to TRBD1. The sequence was collected from a woman in her thirties in good health and CMV-seropositive. The CDR3 region: CASMDRPGEPQHF. DNA sequence: TGTGCCAGTATGGACAGGCCGGGTGAGCCCCAGCATTTT.